Described below is a single T cell receptor beta chain sequence and its context. Its antigen is still unknown. Constant-segment primers served in 5'RACE that generated TCR alpha and TCR beta cDNA libraries bearing sample barcodes and UMIs. TCRdb re-analysed the 5' RACE reads in MiXCR, keeping a single row per CDR3 protein. The sample records about 140,000 distinct CDR3 sequences, around 15% being singletons. This sample stems from a study of T-cell memory formation after mild COVID-19. Study-level points and caveats: Pre-infection memory showed some responding clones, and this suggested that cross-reactive memory joined. Mostly located in CM and EM were contracting CD4+ clones, with contracting CD8+ clones located in EMRA. A second wave of clones peaked on day 37, and their SARS-CoV-2 specificity went unconfirmed.

The clonotype originates from an adult woman who had mild COVID-19 (a few samples of this study predate the infection). Cell type and time point are not known. The specimen was PBMCs or a T cell subset sorted from them (not recorded which).

CDR3: CASSEYRGSGRADETQYF. CDR3 bases: TGTGCCAGCAGTGAATACCGTGGTAGCGGGAGGGCCGATGAGACCCAGTACTTC. The J gene is TRBJ2-5, the V gene TRBV25-1, with 11 bases fitting TRBD2. The CDR3 is 18 amino acids. The V and J ends lost 0 bases and 5 bases, in that order; junction bases with no gene match: 11. Per germline, CDR1 MGHDK and CDR2 SYGVNS.